This T cell receptor beta chain was profiled in a study of blood T cells in healthy people across ages. Combining a sample-barcoded 5' primer with a J-beta primer mix, a second PCR ran for about 6 to 12 cycles. A 12-random-nucleotide template-switch adaptor tagged each cDNA molecule. TCRdb analysed the 5' RACE reads with MiXCR anew, one entry per CDR3 protein. The table lists around 1,000,000 distinct CDR3 sequences, approximately 25% of them singletons. CDR3 length equals 14 residues. The V segment lost 4 bases and the J segment 0 bases; nucleotides outside the gene matches: 2. This sample was also put to use in a study of T cells of mothers and their children. That paper states: Added by the second PCR's M1S primer were sample barcodes and 2-4 random nucleotides. Maternal samples each gave over 9.5 million TCR beta CDR3 reads, and child samples 2.5 million to 3.5 million each.

The sequencing sample was made of blood. This chain joins TRBV12-3 or TRBV12-4 and TRBJ2-7, with TRBD1 matching over 8 bases. This clonotype was sampled from a girl aged 2 to 9 in good health. The CDR3 spells CASSWDRSSYEQYF. CDR3 sequence (DNA): TGTGCCAGCAGTTGGGACAGGAGCTCCTACGAGCAGTACTTC.